This T cell receptor beta chain emerged from a study of cytomegalovirus exposure and HLA in healthy donors (dated by TCRdb to about 2017). Broadly, across the study: In an earlier analysis of approximately 500 of the donors, under 300 Gb of sequence data and 120 million or so unique TCR beta sequences from some 170 million T cells were reported. An early release that covered about 600 HLA-typed donors contained around 330 gigabases of sequencing data and some 87 million unique TCR sequences. The genetic ancestry cluster associated with self-reported Caucasian donors included roughly four fifths of the approximately 400 genotyped donors. The aim of the study was to test whether cataloging public T cell receptors could identify signatures of past pathogen exposure. The T cell repertoires of around 730 subjects were profiled by immunosequencing and related to cytomegalovirus serostatus. In addition to the first cohort of 650 to 800 subjects, a separate validation cohort of 130 or so different subjects was used. To predict cytomegalovirus infection status, the study brought together high-throughput TCR immunosequencing, statistical association of individual TCRs with disease status, and machine learning. To study patterns of TCR occurrence, a later analysis re-analyzed previously published TCR beta repertoires from 650 to 750 donors and added high-resolution HLA genotyping. Rather than drawing on any new phenotypic data, the later analysis identified candidate immune exposures from TCR beta sequences and the way those sequences occurred across donors. In an earlier analysis of 500 to 650 of the donors, high-throughput TCR beta sequencing was used to judge whether each TCR beta V gene segment behaved as functional or pseudogenic. Donor age, sex, ethnicity and CMV serostatus were compiled together with the repertoire data. Genome-wide SNP genotypes for about 55% of the 666 donors were used in a later genetic analysis, which treated that subset as a discovery cohort. Every discovery cohort repertoire had been produced on one sequencing platform. Both class I and class II loci were covered by HLA typing, at four-digit resolution. Typing coverage varied by locus: roughly 620-630 donors for A, B, C, DRB1 and DQB1; roughly 520 for DQA1; more than 600 for DPA1; around 450 for DPB1. Because of strong linkage in the cohort, four to six DR-DQ haplotypes were treated as single units for association and clustering. On average, roughly 240,000 unique TCR beta nucleotide sequences were sequenced per donor among about 400 genotyped donors of the cohort, with roughly a sixth of those sequences being non-productive. Findings and caveats that apply to the study as a whole: Correlated functional status among segregating V segments might be attributable to linkage disequilibrium, but an unknown experimental factor could not be ruled out. In a later analysis, TCR association rates were found to vary across HLA loci, with the most associated TCRs seen for DRB1 alleles and the fewest for HLA-C alleles. Because some donors lacked HLA typing at each locus, the association tests relied only on the typed subset. A later genetic analysis reported fewer N-insertions in productive TCRs among donors in an Asian-associated ancestry cluster than the roughly 720-donor mean. In this cohort, only TCR beta chains were sequenced, and detectable features were limited by the absence of alpha or paired-chain data. A further reported finding was that TCR beta sequences accurately predicted the HLA-A and HLA-B alleles for most subjects in the first cohort. An earlier analysis of approximately 500 of the donors showed that most TCR beta V segments appeared in productive rearrangements either about 87% or about 30% of the time, which broadly matched IMGT annotations. A few of the identified cytomegalovirus-associated TCR beta chains were confirmed in vitro to be specific for cytomegalovirus antigens. At a false discovery rate of 0.05, a later analysis linked roughly 17,000 TCR beta sequences to specific HLA alleles. An association between a missense DCLRE1C variant and V-gene and J-gene trimming of TCR beta chains was found in a later genetic analysis and replicated in an independent cohort. Some IMGT-functional V segments, including TRBV6-2 and TRBV6-3, could not be told apart with the 87-base-pair reads, so those segments were excluded. Roughly uniform sequencing depth across donors was assumed in presence/absence analyses, although this assumption may not hold. The earlier analysis of some 560 of the donors excluded roughly 17 rarely observed V segments, including chromosome 9 orphons, because counts were too low. The study listed 150 to 200 TCR beta chains as associated with cytomegalovirus. Immune exposure information for the cohort was limited to CMV serostatus. A cluster of highly shared sequence variants was judged likely to represent a technical artifact of the sequencing pipeline. According to the authors, the approach could potentially be generalized to other disease states and immunological phenotypes. When HLA alleles, especially DR and DQ, strongly co-occurred, attributing TCR associations to individual alleles was difficult. Cytomegalovirus status was reported to be diagnosed by the classifier with high specificity and sensitivity in both the original and validation cohorts. A later analysis reported that several top co-occurrence clusters appeared linked to parvovirus B19, influenza, CMV and Epstein-Barr virus. In a later analysis, HLA-associated TCR beta chains were found to be more clonally expanded and to have lower generation probabilities than equally common non-associated chains. While some public TCRs were present in many individuals, most TCR sequences turned up only very rarely across donors. Most CMV-associated TCR beta chains appeared to be HLA-restricted in a later analysis, and the HLA associations seemed to be driven largely by CMV exposure.

The germline V gene supplies CDR1 MGHRA and CDR2 YSYEKL. The CDR3 numbers 16 residues from cysteine through phenylalanine. CDR3 DNA is the only sequence kept; it has 48 bases, read in frame from the first base. V loses 4 bases at its end and J loses 0 bases; junction bases beyond the gene matches: 6. Library preparation employed the immunoSEQ multiplex PCR assay. A mixture of 60 forward primers for TCR Vbeta segments and 13 reverse primers for TCR Jbeta segments was used in the multiplex PCR. A multiplex PCR assay on genomic DNA amplified the CDR3 region of rearranged TCR beta genes. The amplified TCR beta libraries were sequenced on the Illumina HiSeq System as 87-base-pair reads. The authors' pipeline ran thus. A later analysis counted approximately 84 million unique TCR beta chains across the approximately 700 repertoires, and around 9.9 million of these chains were shared by at least two donors. Raw reads were error-corrected and collapsed into unique sequences with a nearest-neighbor algorithm that merged closely related sequences to remove PCR and sequencing errors. V, D and J gene segments were assigned by aligning CDR3 sequences to IMGT reference sequences. For a sequence to be retained, at least a six-nucleotide match to both a V gene segment and a J gene segment was required. Rearrangements were called productive when the CDR3 lacked stop codons and stayed in frame with V and J; all others were non-productive. Following IMGT convention, CDR3 was defined as the stretch from the second conserved V-encoded cysteine to the conserved J-encoded phenylalanine. The earlier analysis of about 560 of the donors excluded any sequence lacking an unambiguous match to a single V gene segment. In an earlier analysis of a few hundred of the donors, a V segment was called functional when productive rearrangements were above 56.7%, and segregating when the standard deviation between donors exceeded 5%. A statistical classification framework was built to diagnose cytomegalovirus status from the catalog of TCR beta chain sequences. In a later analysis, TCR nucleotide sequences were compared against IMGT/GENE-DB human TR gene sequences so that V and J genes could be assigned. Using the TCRdist pipeline, a later analysis assigned CDR3 sequences along with most-parsimonious VDJ recombination scenarios. In a later analysis, every TCR beta chain was defined by the combination of its CDR3 amino acid sequence and its V-gene family, and reads without a unique V-gene family were dropped. In a later analysis, 450 to 600 highly shared, low-generation-probability nucleotide sequences were removed to address suspected cross-contamination and a sequencing artifact. A later analysis calculated a clonal expansion index for each public chain from normalized within-repertoire ranks of inferred template counts. In a later analysis, generation probabilities were computed using a VDJ recombination model fitted to out-of-frame rearrangements, and the results were checked against IGoR. In a later analysis, TCR-TCR, TCR-HLA and TCR-CMV co-occurrence was scored with hypergeometric tests, and a repertoire-size bias correction was applied to TCR pairs. In a later analysis, false discovery rates were estimated by permuting HLA or CMV assignments 20 times. In a later analysis, co-occurring TCRs were grouped with DBSCAN, and TCRdist sequence similarity was added when clustering was performed within HLA-allele-positive subsets. Repertoires with fewer than 30,000 or more than 120,000 public chains, plus five repertoires with anomalous nucleotide sharing, were excluded from co-occurrence clustering. TCRdb stores this immuneACCESS table with in-frame sequences only. Part of the clones is absent; in the studies checked, under half of the shortfall reflects unresolved V genes, and no reason is known for the rest. That table gives V, J and clone size, and the DNA gave D and trimming. For this sample the table gives hundreds of thousands of clones, of which around 90% were detected only once. The biggest ten clones account for roughly 2.3% of the sample.

With respect to this clone: No cognate antigen has been identified for it. No base quality values were provided; no much bigger clone lies one nucleotide off.

In total, fewer than 750 healthy bone marrow donors made up the cohort. At the time of sampling, every cohort member was nominally healthy, though immune exposures that went unrecorded were likely present. The donor was CMV seronegative and belonged to the group of under 400 seronegative cohort members. A peripheral blood sample was collected from each donor, and TCR beta sequencing was performed on peripheral blood mononuclear cells. Genomic DNA extraction from the blood cell samples was performed with the Qiagen DNeasy Blood Extraction Kit. Recombination linked TRBV4-1 to TRBJ2-7; TRBD2 fits 10 bases in the junction. The receptor's source is a woman younger than 30 in good health and CMV-seronegative. Source material: PBMCs. The DNA reads TGCGCCAGCAGCCCCCACAGCGGGGGGGGCTCCTACGAGCAGTACTTC. Translated, it gives CASSPHSGGGSYEQYF.